This entry describes one T cell receptor (beta chain). As processed by the authors: Junction-only immunoSEQ data arrived without quality scores, meaning filtering differed. Profiling relied on immunoSEQ multiplex PCR, and the TCRdb table lists in-frame clones only, not all of them. V and J calls and clone size are given by that table; D and trimming were obtained from the DNA. This sample has about 2 million clones, with around 96% found just once. The data derive from a study of shared clonotypes between healthy human individuals. It was CD45RO-negative cells, positively selected for CCR7, that made up naive CD8 cells, with terminally differentiated effector memory CD45RA+ cells excluded. This receptor was taken from a man in his late teens or twenties in good health. Material: naive CD8+ T cells sorted from blood.

The DNA of the CDR3 is TGTGCCAGCACCCGGGGGTCGACGAACACCGGGGAGCTGTTTTTT. Its translation: CASTRGSTNTGELFF. The gene calls are TRBV2 and TRBJ2-2, with TRBD2 as a possible D gene (6 bases). Germline CDR1 reads SNHLY; CDR2 reads FYNNEI. The CDR3 covers 15 residues. V was cut by 7 bases and J by 0 bases, with 12 bases left in between. Full variable domain (missing parts from reference TRBV2 and TRBJ2-2): EPEVTQTPSHQVTQMGQEVILRCVPISNHLYFYWYRQILGQKVEFLVSFYNNEISEKSEIFDDQFSVERPDGSNFTLKIRSTKLEDSAMYFCASTRGSTNTGELFFGEGSRLTVL.